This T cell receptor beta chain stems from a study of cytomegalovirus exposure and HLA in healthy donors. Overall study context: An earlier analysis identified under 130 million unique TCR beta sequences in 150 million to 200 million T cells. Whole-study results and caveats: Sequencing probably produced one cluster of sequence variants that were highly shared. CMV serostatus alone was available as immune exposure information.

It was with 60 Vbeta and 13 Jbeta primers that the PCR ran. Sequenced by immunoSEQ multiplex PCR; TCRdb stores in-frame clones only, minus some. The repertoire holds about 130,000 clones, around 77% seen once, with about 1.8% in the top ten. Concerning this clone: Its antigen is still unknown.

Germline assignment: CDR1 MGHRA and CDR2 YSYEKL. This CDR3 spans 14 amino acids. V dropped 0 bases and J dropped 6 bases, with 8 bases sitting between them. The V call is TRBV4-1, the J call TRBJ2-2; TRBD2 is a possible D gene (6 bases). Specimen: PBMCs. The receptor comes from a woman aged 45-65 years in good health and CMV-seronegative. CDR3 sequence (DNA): TGCGCCAGCAGCCAAGATACGGGGGCCGGGGAGCTGTTTTTT. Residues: CASSQDTGAGELFF.